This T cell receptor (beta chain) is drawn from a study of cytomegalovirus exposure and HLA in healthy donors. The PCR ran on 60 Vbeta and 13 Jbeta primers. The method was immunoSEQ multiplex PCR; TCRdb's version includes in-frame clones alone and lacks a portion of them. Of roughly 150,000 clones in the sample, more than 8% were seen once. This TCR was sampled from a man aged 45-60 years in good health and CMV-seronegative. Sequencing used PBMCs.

The chain's CDR3 is CASSADTPNTEAFF. In DNA form, the CDR3 reads TGTGCCAGCAGCGCGGACACTCCAAACACTGAAGCTTTCTTT. The rearrangement uses TRBV9 and TRBJ1-1, with a weak D call TRBD1 (5 bases). V dropped 3 bases and J dropped 2 bases, with 11 bases sitting between them. Germline lookup yields CDR1 SGDLS and CDR2 YYNGEE. This CDR3 contains 14 residues.